This TCR beta chain was profiled in a study of cytomegalovirus exposure and HLA in healthy donors. Researchers ran the PCR with 60 Vbeta and 13 Jbeta primers. Only in-frame clones appear in the TCRdb table, and some are missing; sequencing was by immunoSEQ multiplex PCR. This table has roughly 120,000 clones, less than 65% appearing once. The sequence was collected from a man aged 35-49 years in good health and CMV-seropositive. The sample comprised PBMCs.

The CDR3 is CASSQEEGTGRNEQFF. The CDR3 DNA reads as TGCGCCAGCAGCCAAGAAGAGGGGACAGGTCGCAATGAGCAGTTCTTC. This chain uses TRBV4-3 with TRBJ2-1; 8 bases fit TRBD1. Germline V gives CDR1 LGHNA, CDR2 YSLEER. The CDR3 is made up of 16 amino acids. V lost 0 bases to trimming and J lost 6 bases; unmatched junction nucleotides: 7.